This TCR beta chain originates from a study of T cells after posttransplantation cyclophosphamide. Assay: immunoSEQ multiplex PCR; the TCRdb copy retains only in-frame clones and omits some. Of several thousand clones in the sample, 90% are singletons; the top ten hold approximately 1.1%. V trimming: 2 bases; J trimming: 4 bases; junction bases outside the gene matches: 7. Germline V gene sequence: CDR1 MNHEY, CDR2 SMNVEV (reference sequence). CDR3 length: 15 residues. Treatment was busulfan-fludarabine conditioning, a marrow graft, and cyclophosphamide on days +3 and +4. The chain employs TRBV27 and TRBJ2-7; 8 bases are a match to TRBD2. This receptor was identified in a female patient between 50 and 59 years old who received an allogeneic stem cell transplant from a related donor, was CMV-positive, and had no GVHD. T cells may partly derive from the graft donor. The sample consisted of CD4+ T cells sorted from blood, taken around 1,300 days after allogeneic stem cell transplant with posttransplant cyclophosphamide. CDR3: CASSLRRLAWYEQYF. In DNA form, the CDR3 reads TGTGCCAGCAGTTTAAGGCGACTAGCGTGGTACGAGCAGTACTTC.